A selection of T cell receptor beta chains follows, all from one sample in a study of metastatic and nonmetastatic thyroid tumors. TCRdb reanalyzed the PCR reads with MiXCR. The sample carries about 38,000 clones, 20% to 30% recorded once. The sequenced sample was blood. These receptors originate from a female donor with papillary thyroid cancer or a benign thyroid nodule (not recorded which). Some clones in this sample may be carry-over from other donors' samples. CDR3s leave out the opening cysteine and the closing phenylalanine or tryptophan.

V gene	J gene	CDR3 protein
TRBV4-2	TRBJ2-7	ASSQDTRDREYEQY
TRBV3-1	TRBJ1-5	ASSQYPPGSGVNQPQH
TRBV30	TRBJ1-6	AWSVTDRGLSSPLH
TRBV19	TRBJ2-3	ASSKSPGFVQY
TRBV5-6	TRBJ2-7	AISLGTSYEQY
TRBV6-2/TRBV6-3	TRBJ1-2	ASTETTRGGYT
TRBV19	TRBJ1-1	ASSKIPSEAF
TRBV25-1	TRBJ1-2	ASSVGPHRYGYT
TRBV7-3	TRBJ1-5	ASSPDGNQPQH
TRBV4-2	TRBJ2-2	ASSKEGGTGELF
TRBV6-5	TRBJ1-3	ASSLTRGLSGNTIY
TRBV5-8	TRBJ2-3	ASSLRQGRGDTQY
TRBV11-1	TRBJ2-7	ASSFSGVGYEQY
TRBV5-1	TRBJ2-1	ASSSVAGGHEQF
TRBV6-4	TRBJ2-5	ASSERGGQETQY
TRBV6-9	TRBJ2-1	ASSYEIASSYNEQF
TRBV28	TRBJ2-7	ASSLTGTSYEQY
TRBV2	TRBJ2-6	ACRRLTSGANVLT
TRBV28	TRBJ2-7	ASRGRLGGRNEQY
TRBV27	TRBJ1-2	ASSSQGADYGYT
TRBV20-1	TRBJ1-2	SARWGRYGYT
TRBV27	TRBJ2-7	ASSFKGDRGFYEQY
TRBV20-1	TRBJ2-7	SARDSIGLTPHEQY
TRBV11-3	TRBJ2-7	ASSLGLAGVYYEQY
TRBV6-1	NA	ASSQTSGTYNEQF
TRBV5-8	TRBJ2-2	ASSSNEANTGELF
TRBV12-5	TRBJ1-6	ASGFLRSDRGSPLH
TRBV19	TRBJ2-3	ASSIEPRHTQY